Shown below are 2 T cell receptor beta chains from a single sample sequenced in a study of T cell changes during pregnancy in multiple sclerosis. Generated by immunoSEQ multiplex PCR, the TCRdb table keeps only in-frame clones and is missing some. Altogether roughly 50,000 clones are present, about nine tenths being singletons, with the ten largest covering more than 0.9%. The source material was peripheral blood, sampled after pregnancy. Receptors originate from a female donor in good health, enrolled as a control in a pregnancy study.

This clone came up a few times. The CDR3 region has the DNA TGTGCCAGCATCGGGACACCAGGAGCCACTGAAGCTTTCTTT. Protein: CASIGTPGATEAFF. The V and J genes are TRBV5-5 and TRBJ1-1, with a weak D call TRBD1 (6 bases). This CDR3 has 14 amino acids. Trimming removed 6 bases from V and 4 bases from J, with 16 bases in between. In germline, CDR1 is SGHKS, CDR2 YYEKEE (reference sequence).

The rearrangement joins TRBV5-1 to TRBJ1-4; no definite D call. Germline values: CDR1 SGHRS, CDR2 YFSETQ. Trimming cost V 0 bases and J 6 bases, with 6 bases left between them. The CDR3 is 13 amino acids. DNA for the CDR3: TGCGCCAGCAGCTTGGACAGTTATGAAAAACTGTTTTTT. It yields the protein CASSLDSYEKLFF.